Listed below are T cell receptor beta chains from one sample, sequenced in a study of shared clonotypes between healthy human individuals. Measured with immunoSEQ multiplex PCR; TCRdb has only the in-frame clones, and not every one. Seen here are over 1.5 million clones, 98% observed once, and the top ten hold about 0.4%. Sequenced sample: naive CD4+ T cells sorted from blood. Every receptor here comes from a man aged 30 to 45 in good health. Each CDR3 is given with its conserved first and last residue. The D gene is left open where the match is weak.

j_gene	d_gene	v_gene	CDR3aa	CDR3nt
TRBJ1-2	.	TRBV14	CASSQAGPLGYTF	TGTGCCAGCAGCCAAGCGGGGCCTCTAGGCTACACCTTC
TRBJ1-2	.	TRBV7-9	CASSSPPGDGYTF	TGTGCCAGCAGCTCCCCCCCCGGGGATGGCTACACCTTC
TRBJ1-5	.	TRBV18	CASSPWGSEGSNQPQHF	TGTGCCAGCTCACCATGGGGCAGTGAGGGGAGCAATCAGCCCCAGCATTTT
TRBJ2-1	.	TRBV10-3	CAIGDYNEQFF	TGTGCCATAGGAGACTACAATGAGCAGTTCTTC
TRBJ1-1	TRBD1	TRBV6-1	CASSEDRAGNTEAFF	TGTGCCAGCAGTGAGGACAGGGCAGGAAACACTGAAGCTTTCTTT
TRBJ2-3	.	TRBV11-2	CASSLPRGTSTDTQYF	TGTGCCAGCAGCTTACCCCGGGGGACTAGCACAGATACGCAGTATTTT
TRBJ1-1	.	TRBV7-2	CASSAGRNREAFF	TGTGCCAGCAGCGCCGGACGGAACCGGGAAGCTTTCTTT
TRBJ1-1	.	TRBV28	CASSLWGGIYEAFF	TGTGCCAGCAGTTTATGGGGGGGAATCTATGAAGCTTTCTTT
TRBJ2-2	.	TRBV5-1	CASSFGGASTGELFF	TGCGCCAGCAGCTTTGGAGGGGCGAGCACCGGGGAGCTGTTTTTT
TRBJ2-1	TRBD2	TRBV6-6	CASSYNLGGRANEQFF	TGTGCCAGCAGTTACAACCTAGGCGGGAGGGCCAATGAGCAGTTCTTC
TRBJ2-3	.	TRBV6-5	CASSSAGEGTDTQYF	TGTGCCAGCAGTTCAGCAGGTGAAGGCACAGATACGCAGTATTTT
TRBJ2-5	TRBD1	TRBV5-1	CASSYLGQGAKETQYF	TGCGCCAGCAGCTACCTCGGACAGGGGGCGAAGGAGACCCAGTACTTC
TRBJ1-2	.	TRBV29-1	CSVEVGVGLYGYTF	TGCAGCGTTGAAGTCGGGGTGGGACTCTATGGCTACACCTTC
TRBJ2-5	.	TRBV9	CASSSSTSRETQYF	TGTGCCAGCAGCTCTTCGACTAGTCGCGAGACCCAGTACTTC
TRBJ2-3	TRBD1	TRBV7-2	CASSLAAGGAGTDTQYF	TGTGCCAGCAGCTTAGCGGCAGGGGGCGCCGGCACAGATACGCAGTATTTT
TRBJ1-2	.	TRBV27	CASSLFGTKGYTF	TGTGCCAGCAGCCTCTTTGGGACAAAGGGCTACACCTTC
TRBJ2-2	TRBD1	TRBV7-9	CASSPRDRESGELFF	TGTGCCAGCAGCCCAAGGGACAGGGAGTCCGGGGAGCTGTTTTTT